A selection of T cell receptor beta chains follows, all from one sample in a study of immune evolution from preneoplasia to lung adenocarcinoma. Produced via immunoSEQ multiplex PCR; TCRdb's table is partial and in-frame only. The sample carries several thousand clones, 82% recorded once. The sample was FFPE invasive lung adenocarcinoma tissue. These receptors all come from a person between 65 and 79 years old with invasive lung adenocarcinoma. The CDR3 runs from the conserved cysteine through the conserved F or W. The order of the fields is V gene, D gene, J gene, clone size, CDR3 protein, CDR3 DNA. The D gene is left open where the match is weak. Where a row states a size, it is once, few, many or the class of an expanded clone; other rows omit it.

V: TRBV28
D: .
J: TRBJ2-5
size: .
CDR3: CASSLFKNSQETQYF
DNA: TGTGCCAGCAGTTTATTTAAGAACAGCCAAGAGACCCAGTACTTC

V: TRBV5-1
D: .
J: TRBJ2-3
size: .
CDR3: CASSSGPPTDTQYF
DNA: TGCGCCAGCAGCTCCGGGCCCCCCACAGATACGCAGTATTTT

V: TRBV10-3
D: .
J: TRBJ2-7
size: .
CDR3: CATKGDYEQYF
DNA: TGTGCCACTAAAGGGGACTACGAGCAGTACTTC

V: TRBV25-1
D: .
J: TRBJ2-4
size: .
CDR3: CASSESAGPGDIQYF
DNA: TGTGCCAGCAGTGAATCCGCCGGCCCAGGTGACATTCAGTACTTC

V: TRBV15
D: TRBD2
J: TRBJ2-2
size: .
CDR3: CATSSIVGLAGGYQAEELFF
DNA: TGTGCCACCAGCAGCATAGTGGGACTAGCGGGAGGCTACCAGGCTGAGGAGCTGTTTTTT

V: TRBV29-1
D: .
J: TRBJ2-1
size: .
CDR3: CSVEVHLRGDNEQFF
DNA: TGCAGCGTTGAAGTCCACCTTAGGGGGGACAATGAGCAGTTCTTC

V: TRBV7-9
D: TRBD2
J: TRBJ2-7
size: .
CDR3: CASSGGSGRGEQYF
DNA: TGTGCCAGCAGCGGGGGTAGCGGGAGAGGCGAGCAGTACTTC

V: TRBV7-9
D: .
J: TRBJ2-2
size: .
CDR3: CASTSGLADTGELFF
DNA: TGTGCCAGCACCTCGGGTTTAGCCGACACCGGGGAGCTGTTTTTT

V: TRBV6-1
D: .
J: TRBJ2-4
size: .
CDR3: CASRDRGNIQYF
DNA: TGTGCCAGTCGGGACCGCGGGAACATTCAGTACTTC

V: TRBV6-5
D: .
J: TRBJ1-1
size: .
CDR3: CASSYSGGKVAFF
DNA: TGTGCCAGCAGTTACTCCGGGGGGAAAGTAGCTTTCTTT

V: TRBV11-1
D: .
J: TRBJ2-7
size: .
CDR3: CASSTGHTLGQYF
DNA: TGTGCCAGCAGCACGGGACATACCTTAGGGCAGTACTTC

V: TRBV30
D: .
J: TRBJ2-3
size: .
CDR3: CAWSPPNTDTQYF
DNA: TGTGCCTGGTCCCCCCCGAACACAGATACGCAGTATTTT

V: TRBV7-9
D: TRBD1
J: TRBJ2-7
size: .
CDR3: CASSRDRGGASYEQYF
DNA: TGTGCCAGCAGCAGGGACAGGGGAGGGGCCTCCTACGAGCAGTACTTC

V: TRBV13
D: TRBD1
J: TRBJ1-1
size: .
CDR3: CASSPRTGIMNTEAFF
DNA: TGTGCCAGCAGCCCTCGGACAGGAATAATGAACACTGAAGCTTTCTTT

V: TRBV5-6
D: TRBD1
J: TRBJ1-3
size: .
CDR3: CASSRWTGTDSGNTIYF
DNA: TGTGCCAGCAGCCGCTGGACAGGGACAGACTCTGGAAACACCATATATTTT

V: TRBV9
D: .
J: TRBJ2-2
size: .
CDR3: CASSPRLDTGELFF
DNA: TGTGCCAGCAGCCCCCGACTAGACACCGGGGAGCTGTTTTTT

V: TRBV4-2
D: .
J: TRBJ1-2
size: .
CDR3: CASSQDGRYGYTF
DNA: TGTGCCAGCAGCCAAGACGGGCGTTATGGCTACACCTTC

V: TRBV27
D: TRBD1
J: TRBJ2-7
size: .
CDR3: CASTDRVGYEQYF
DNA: TGTGCCAGCACTGACAGGGTAGGCTACGAGCAGTACTTC

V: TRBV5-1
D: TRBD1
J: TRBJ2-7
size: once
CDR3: CASSWDRAYEQYF
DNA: TGCGCCAGCAGCTGGGACAGAGCCTACGAGCAGTACTTC

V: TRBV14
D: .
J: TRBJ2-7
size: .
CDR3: CASSQGRQKGTYEQYF
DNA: TGTGCCAGCAGCCAAGGGAGACAGAAGGGTACCTACGAGCAGTACTTC

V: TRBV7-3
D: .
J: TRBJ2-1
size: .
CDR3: CASSRDKRPYNEQFF
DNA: TGTGCCAGCAGCCGTGACAAAAGACCTTACAATGAGCAGTTCTTC

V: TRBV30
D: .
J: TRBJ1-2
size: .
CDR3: CAWSVYGSGYTF
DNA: TGTGCCTGGAGTGTATACGGGAGTGGCTACACCTTC

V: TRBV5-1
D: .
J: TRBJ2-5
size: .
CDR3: CASSVGEYQETQYF
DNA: TGCGCCAGCAGCGTAGGGGAGTACCAAGAGACCCAGTACTTC

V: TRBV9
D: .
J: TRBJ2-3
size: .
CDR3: CASSLGLLSTDTQYF
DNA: TGTGCCAGCAGCCTAGGACTACTTAGCACAGATACGCAGTATTTT

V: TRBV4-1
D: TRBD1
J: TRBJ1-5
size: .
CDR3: CASRDRIGNQPQHF
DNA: TGCGCCAGCAGGGACAGGATTGGGAATCAGCCCCAGCATTTT

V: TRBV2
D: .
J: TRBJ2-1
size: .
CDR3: CASSEGLSREVGNEQFF
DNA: TGTGCCAGCAGTGAAGGATTAAGCAGGGAGGTCGGCAATGAGCAGTTCTTC

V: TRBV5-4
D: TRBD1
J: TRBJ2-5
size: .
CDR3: CASSLGPGTGIQETQYF
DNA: TGTGCCAGCAGCTTGGGACCCGGGACAGGTATCCAAGAGACCCAGTACTTC

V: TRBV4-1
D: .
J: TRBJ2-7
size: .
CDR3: CASSQSRIISYEQYF
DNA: TGCGCCAGCAGCCAGTCCAGGATAATCTCCTACGAGCAGTACTTC

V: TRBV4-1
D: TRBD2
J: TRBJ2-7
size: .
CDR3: CASSQGLAGPYEQYF
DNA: TGCGCCAGCAGCCAAGGACTAGCGGGTCCCTACGAGCAGTACTTC

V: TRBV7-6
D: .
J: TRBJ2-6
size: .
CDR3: CASRSTGQSSGANVLTF
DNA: TGTGCCAGCAGATCAACAGGGCAGAGCTCTGGGGCCAACGTCCTGACTTTC

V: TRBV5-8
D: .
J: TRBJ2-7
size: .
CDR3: CASSFSWQGTRYEQYF
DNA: TGTGCCAGCAGCTTCTCGTGGCAGGGGACGCGCTACGAGCAGTACTTC

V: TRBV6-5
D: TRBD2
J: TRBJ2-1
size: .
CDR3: CASRPGLAGDNEQFF
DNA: TGTGCCAGCAGACCTGGACTAGCGGGAGACAATGAGCAGTTCTTC

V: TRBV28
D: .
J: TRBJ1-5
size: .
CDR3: CATRGSPPQHF
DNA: TGTGCCACCAGGGGTAGTCCGCCCCAGCATTTT

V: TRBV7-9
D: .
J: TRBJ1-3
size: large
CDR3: CASTRGDSGNTIYF
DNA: TGTGCCAGCACCCGCGGGGACTCTGGAAACACCATATATTTT

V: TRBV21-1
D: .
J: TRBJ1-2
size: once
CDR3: CASSNTGGHDRYGYTF
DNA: TGTGCCAGCAGCAATACGGGGGGACACGATCGGTATGGCTACACCTTC

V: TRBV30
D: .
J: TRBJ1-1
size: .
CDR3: CAWSGPRGNAFF
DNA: TGTGCCTGGAGTGGCCCCCGCGGGAACGCTTTCTTT

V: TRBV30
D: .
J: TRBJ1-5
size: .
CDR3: CAWSLGGYGQPQHF
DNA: TGTGCCTGGAGCCTGGGGGGGTATGGTCAGCCCCAGCATTTT

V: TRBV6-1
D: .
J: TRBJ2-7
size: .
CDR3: CASAHSYEQYF
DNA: TGTGCCAGCGCCCACTCCTACGAGCAGTACTTC

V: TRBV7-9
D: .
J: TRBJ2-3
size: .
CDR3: CASSSWASERDTQYF
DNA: TGTGCCAGCAGCTCGTGGGCTAGTGAAAGAGATACGCAGTATTTT

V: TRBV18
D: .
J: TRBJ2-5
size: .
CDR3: CASSLGLKETQYF
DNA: TGTGCCAGCTCACTAGGACTAAAAGAGACCCAGTACTTC

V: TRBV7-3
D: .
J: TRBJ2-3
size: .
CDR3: CASSLTGRVADTQYF
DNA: TGTGCCAGCAGCTTAACGGGCAGGGTGGCAGATACGCAGTATTTT

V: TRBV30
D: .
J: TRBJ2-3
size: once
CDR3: CAWSPADTQYF
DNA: TGTGCCTGGAGCCCGGCAGATACGCAGTATTTT

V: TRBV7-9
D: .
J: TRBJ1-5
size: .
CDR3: CASSLGGPQYQPQHF
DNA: TGTGCCAGCAGCTTAGGGGGGCCACAGTATCAGCCCCAGCATTTT

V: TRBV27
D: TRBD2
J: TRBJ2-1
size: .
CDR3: CASSLSASGRNEQFF
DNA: TGTGCCAGCAGTTTATCGGCTAGCGGGAGGAATGAGCAGTTCTTC

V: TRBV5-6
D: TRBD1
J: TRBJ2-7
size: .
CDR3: CASSGGDRGLYEQYF
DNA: TGTGCCAGCAGCGGGGGGGACAGGGGATTATACGAGCAGTACTTC

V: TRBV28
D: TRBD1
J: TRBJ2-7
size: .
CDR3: CASGWTRDSPYEQYF
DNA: TGTGCCAGCGGATGGACCCGGGACAGTCCCTACGAGCAGTACTTC

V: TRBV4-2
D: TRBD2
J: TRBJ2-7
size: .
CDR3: CASSQGASGKYEQYF
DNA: TGTGCCAGCAGCCAAGGTGCTAGCGGGAAGTACGAGCAGTACTTC

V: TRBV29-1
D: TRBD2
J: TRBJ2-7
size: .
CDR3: CSAGYSGSSYEQYF
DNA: TGCAGCGCGGGTTATAGCGGGAGCTCCTACGAGCAGTACTTC

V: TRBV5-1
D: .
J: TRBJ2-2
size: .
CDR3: CASTRDKTGELFF
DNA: TGCGCCAGCACACGGGACAAAACCGGGGAGCTGTTTTTT

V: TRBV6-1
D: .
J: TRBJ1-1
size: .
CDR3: CATRNTEAFF
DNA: TGTGCCACCCGAAACACTGAAGCTTTCTTT

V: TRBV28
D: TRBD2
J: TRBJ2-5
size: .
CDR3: CASSFTGGGRETQYF
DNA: TGTGCCAGCAGTTTCACGGGAGGAGGTCGAGAGACCCAGTACTTC

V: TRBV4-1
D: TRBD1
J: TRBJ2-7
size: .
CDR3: CASSQGSGQGRNEQYF
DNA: TGCGCCAGCAGCCAAGGGAGCGGACAGGGGCGCAACGAGCAGTACTTC

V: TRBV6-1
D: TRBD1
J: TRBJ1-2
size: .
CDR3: CASSEAGQGYGYTF
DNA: TGTGCCAGCAGTGAGGCGGGACAGGGCTATGGCTACACCTTC

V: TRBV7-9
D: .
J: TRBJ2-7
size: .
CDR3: CASNTQGNDEQYF
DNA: TGTGCCAGCAACACACAGGGTAACGACGAGCAGTACTTC